Here is one T cell receptor (beta chain) with its context. The antigen remains unidentified. The table came from immunoSEQ multiplex PCR; TCRdb's copy has only in-frame clones and leaves some out. Of around 66,000 clones in the sample, 86% were seen once. The data stem from a study of OX40 agonist ivuxolimab in advanced cancers. As for the study in general: Patients received ivuxolimab, an intravenous treatment, every 2 weeks at 0.01 to 10 mg/kg. Study-level points and caveats: Among some nonresponders, normalized T-cell clonal expansion was also low. Partial responders at 0.1-3.0 mg/kg showed near-lowest clonal expansion.

This CDR3 is 15 amino acids long. The trim removed 3 bases at V and 4 bases at J, leaving 11 bases unmatched. Per germline, CDR1 GTSNPN and CDR2 SVGIG (reference sequence). The chain combines TRBV30 with TRBJ1-1; 7 nucleotides match TRBD1. The receptor was derived from an adult with an advanced solid tumor such as melanoma, head and neck, liver or kidney cancer. Sequenced material: CD4+ or CD8+ T cells sorted from blood, taken in a trial of the OX40 agonist ivuxolimab. The DNA of the CDR3 is TGTGCCTGGAGGCAGGGGGGGGGCGAGGGCACTGAAGCTTTCTTT. Its protein is CAWRQGGGEGTEAFF.